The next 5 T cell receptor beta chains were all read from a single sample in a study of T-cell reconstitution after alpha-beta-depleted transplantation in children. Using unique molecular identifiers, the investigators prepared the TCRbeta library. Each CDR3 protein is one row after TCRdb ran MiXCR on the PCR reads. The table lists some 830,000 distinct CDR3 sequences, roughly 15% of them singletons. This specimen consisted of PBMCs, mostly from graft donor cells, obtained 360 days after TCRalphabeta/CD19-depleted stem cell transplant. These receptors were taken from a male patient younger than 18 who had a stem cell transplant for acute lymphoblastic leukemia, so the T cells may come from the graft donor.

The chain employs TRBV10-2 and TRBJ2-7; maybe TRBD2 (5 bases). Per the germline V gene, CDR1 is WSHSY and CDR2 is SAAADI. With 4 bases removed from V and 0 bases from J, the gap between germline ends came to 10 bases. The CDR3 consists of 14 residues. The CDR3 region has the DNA TGCGCCAGCAGTGTAACTAGGGACTCCTACGAGCAGTACTTC. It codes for CASSVTRDSYEQYF.

The CDR3 is CASSPVGGVSNQPQHF. CDR3 DNA: TGTGCCAGCTCACCAGTTGGAGGGGTCAGCAATCAGCCCCAGCATTTT. The V gene is TRBV18, the J gene TRBJ1-5; a weak D match, TRBD1 (5 bases). V was trimmed by 2 bases and J by 1 base, leaving 12 bases between them. Per the germline V gene, CDR1 is KGHSH and CDR2 is LQKENI. The CDR3 has 16 residues.

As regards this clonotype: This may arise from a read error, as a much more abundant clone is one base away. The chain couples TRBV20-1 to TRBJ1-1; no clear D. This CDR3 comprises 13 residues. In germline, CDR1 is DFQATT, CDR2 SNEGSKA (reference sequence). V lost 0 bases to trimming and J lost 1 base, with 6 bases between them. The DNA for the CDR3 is TGCAGTGCTAGAGAGGCAGGGAACACTGAAGCTTTCTTT. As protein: CSAREAGNTEAFF.

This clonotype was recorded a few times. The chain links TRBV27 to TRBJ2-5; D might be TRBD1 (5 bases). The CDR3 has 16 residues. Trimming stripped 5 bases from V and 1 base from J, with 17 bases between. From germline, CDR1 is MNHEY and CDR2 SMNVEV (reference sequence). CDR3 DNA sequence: TGTGCCAGCAGTATTTCAGGGCTTTGGGGCCAAGAGACCCAGTACTTC. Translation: CASSISGLWGQETQYF.

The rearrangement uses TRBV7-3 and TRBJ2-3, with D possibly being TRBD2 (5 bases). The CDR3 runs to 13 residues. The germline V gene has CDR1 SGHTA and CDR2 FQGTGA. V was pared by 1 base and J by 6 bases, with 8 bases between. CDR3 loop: CASSLNGGDTQYF. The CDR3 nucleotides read TGTGCCAGCAGCTTAAATGGCGGGGATACGCAGTATTTT.